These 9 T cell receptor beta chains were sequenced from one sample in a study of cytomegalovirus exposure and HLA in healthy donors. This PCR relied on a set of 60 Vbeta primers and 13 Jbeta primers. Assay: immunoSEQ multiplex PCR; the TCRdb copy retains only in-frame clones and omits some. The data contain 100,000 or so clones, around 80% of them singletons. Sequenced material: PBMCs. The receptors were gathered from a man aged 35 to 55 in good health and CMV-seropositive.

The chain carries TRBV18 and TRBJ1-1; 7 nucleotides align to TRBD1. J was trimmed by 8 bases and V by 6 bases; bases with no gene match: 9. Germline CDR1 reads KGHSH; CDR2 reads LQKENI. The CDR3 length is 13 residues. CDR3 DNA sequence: TGTGCCAGCTCGCGTTTGGACAGGAGCGAAGCTTTCTTT. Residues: CASSRLDRSEAFF. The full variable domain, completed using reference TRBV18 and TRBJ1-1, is NAGVMQNPRHLVRRRGQEARLRCSPMKGHSHVYWYRQLPEEGLKFMVYLQKENIIDESGMPKERFSAEFPKEGPSILRIQQVVRGDSAAYFCASSRLDRSEAFFGQGTRLTVV.

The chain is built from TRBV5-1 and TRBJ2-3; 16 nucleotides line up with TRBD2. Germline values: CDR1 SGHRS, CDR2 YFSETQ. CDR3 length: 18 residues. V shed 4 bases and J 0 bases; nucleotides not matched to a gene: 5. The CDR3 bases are TGCGCCAGCAGCGCGGGACTAGCGGGAGGGATGAGCACAGATACGCAGTATTTT. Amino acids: CASSAGLAGGMSTDTQYF.

The chain's CDR3 is CASSLTDTQYF. The CDR3 bases are TGTGCCAGTTCCCTTACAGATACGCAGTATTTT. J is TRBJ2-3 and V is TRBV19, with no clear D. This CDR3 is 11 amino acids long. CDR1 is LNHDA and CDR2 is SQIVND in the germline V gene (reference sequence). Between the trimmed V and J ends, which lost 8 bases and 3 bases, there was a span of 6 bases.

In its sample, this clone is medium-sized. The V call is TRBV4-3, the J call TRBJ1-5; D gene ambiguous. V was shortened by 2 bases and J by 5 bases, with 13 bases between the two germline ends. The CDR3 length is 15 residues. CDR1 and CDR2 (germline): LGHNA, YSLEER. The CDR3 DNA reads TGCGCCAGCAGCCAATACCCTAGCACGGATCAGCCCCAGCATTTT. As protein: CASSQYPSTDQPQHF.

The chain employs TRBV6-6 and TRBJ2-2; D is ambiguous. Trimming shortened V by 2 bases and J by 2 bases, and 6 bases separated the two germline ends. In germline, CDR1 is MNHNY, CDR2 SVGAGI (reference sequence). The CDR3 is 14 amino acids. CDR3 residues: CASSYLTNTGELFF. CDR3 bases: TGTGCCAGCAGTTACCTGACAAACACCGGGGAGCTGTTTTTT.

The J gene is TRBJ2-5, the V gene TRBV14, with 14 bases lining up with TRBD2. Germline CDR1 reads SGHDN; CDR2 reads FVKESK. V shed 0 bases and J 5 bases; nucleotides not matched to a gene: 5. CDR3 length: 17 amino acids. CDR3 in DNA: TGTGCCAGCAGCCAAGATCTGACTAGCGGGGGGGTTGAGACCCAGTACTTC. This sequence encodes CASSQDLTSGGVETQYF.

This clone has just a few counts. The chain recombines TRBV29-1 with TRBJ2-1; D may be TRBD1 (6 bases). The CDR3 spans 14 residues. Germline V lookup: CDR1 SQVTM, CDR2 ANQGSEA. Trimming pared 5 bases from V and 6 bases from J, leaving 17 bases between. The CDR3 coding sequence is TGCAGCGTTCGGAAACAGGGCCTTTTCAATGAGCAGTTCTTC. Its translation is CSVRKQGLFNEQFF.

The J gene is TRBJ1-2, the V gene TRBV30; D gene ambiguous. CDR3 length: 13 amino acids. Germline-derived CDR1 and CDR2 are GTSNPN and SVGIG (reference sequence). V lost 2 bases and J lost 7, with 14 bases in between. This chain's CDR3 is CAWSPGRETGYTF. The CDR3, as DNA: TGTGCCTGGAGTCCCGGGAGGGAGACTGGCTACACCTTC.

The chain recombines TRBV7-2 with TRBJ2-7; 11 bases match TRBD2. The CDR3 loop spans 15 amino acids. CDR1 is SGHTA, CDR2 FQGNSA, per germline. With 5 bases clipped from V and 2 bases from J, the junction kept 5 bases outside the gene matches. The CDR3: CASSLGLAAAYEQYF. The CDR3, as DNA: TGTGCCAGCAGCCTGGGACTAGCGGCGGCCTACGAGCAGTACTTC.